The 24 T cell receptor beta chains presented below share a single source sample, sequenced in a study of cytomegalovirus exposure and HLA in healthy donors. Primers included in the PCR were 60 Vbeta and 13 Jbeta primers. The method was immunoSEQ multiplex PCR; TCRdb's version includes in-frame clones alone and lacks a portion of them. The sample has over 85,000 clones, roughly four fifths seen once. Input material: PBMCs. The receptors shown here come from a woman aged 25 to 39 in good health and CMV-seronegative.

The chain couples TRBV29-1 to TRBJ1-1; 7 bases line up with TRBD1. CDR3 length: 14 amino acids. Losses at the gene ends were 6 bases for V and 2 bases for J; bases not matched to a gene: 9. CDR1 SQVTM and CDR2 ANQGSEA come from the germline V gene. As DNA, the CDR3 is TGCAGCGTGGTCCGGGACAGAGTTAACACTGAAGCTTTCTTT. This encodes CSVVRDRVNTEAFF.

The chain recombines TRBV20-1 with TRBJ2-5, with D unclear. This CDR3 is built from 10 residues. Trimming stripped 4 bases from V and 4 bases from J, with 4 bases between. Germline V gene lookup returns CDR1 DFQATT and CDR2 SNEGSKA (reference sequence). The CDR3 DNA is TGCAGTGCTAATAGAGAGACCCAGTACTTC. Protein product: CSANRETQYF.

This clone has only a few counts. V is TRBV30 and J is TRBJ1-1, with D possibly TRBD1 on 5 matching bases. This CDR3 region has 11 residues. Germline CDR1 is GTSNPN and CDR2 is SVGIG (reference sequence). Trimming removed 1 base at V and 11 bases at J, with 11 bases between. The CDR3 here is CAWSGDRWAFF. In DNA form, the CDR3 reads TGTGCCTGGAGTGGAGACAGATGGGCTTTCTTT.

This chain uses TRBV7-9 with TRBJ1-2; 7 positions match TRBD1. J was trimmed by 8 bases and V by 4 bases; bases with no gene match: 10. Per the germline V gene, CDR1 is SEHNR and CDR2 is FQNEAQ (reference sequence). This CDR3 region has 14 residues. The CDR3 loop reads CASSYLEDRRGYTF. CDR3 nucleotide sequence: TGTGCCAGCAGCTATCTAGAGGACAGGCGCGGCTACACCTTC.

This sequence joins TRBV19 and TRBJ1-1; D not certain. The CDR3 consists of 14 residues. V lost 7 bases and J 4 bases, leaving 16 bases between the germline ends. The germline gives CDR1 LNHDA, CDR2 SQIVND (reference sequence). DNA of the CDR3: TGTGCCAGTAAGGCTGCTGCCCGGGGCACTGAAGCTTTCTTT. It yields the protein CASKAAARGTEAFF.

The chain has TRBV30 and TRBJ2-7, with 8 bases lining up with TRBD1. V lost 3 bases and J lost 1; bases outside the gene matches: 8. Germline-derived CDR1 and CDR2 are GTSNPN and SVGIG (reference sequence). This CDR3 comprises 15 residues. As DNA, the CDR3 is TGTGCCTGGAGAGAGACAGGGGATTTATCCTACGAGCAGTACTTC. This codes for CAWRETGDLSYEQYF. Looking up the rest from reference TRBV30 and TRBJ2-7 gives the full variable domain: SQTIHQWPATLVQPVGSPLSLECTVEGTSNPNLYWYRQAAGRGLQLLFYSVGIGQISSEVPQNLSASRPQDRQFILSSKKLLLSDSGFYLCAWRETGDLSYEQYFGPGTRLTVT.

The chain has TRBV7-8 and TRBJ1-5; a weak D match, TRBD1 (5 bases). The CDR3 is made up of 16 amino acids. Trimming cost V 1 base and J 6 bases, with 16 bases left between them. Germline loops: CDR1 SGHVS, CDR2 FQNEAQ. CDR3 protein: CASSLVGRVVGQPQHF. CDR3 sequence (DNA): TGTGCCAGCAGCTTAGTGGGCAGGGTGGTGGGTCAGCCCCAGCATTTT. Supplemented by reference TRBV7-8 and TRBJ1-5, the full variable domain reads GAGVSQSPRYKVAKRGQDVALRCDPISGHVSLFWYQQALGQGPEFLTYFQNEAQLDKSGLPSDRFFAERPEGSVSTLKIQRTQQEDSAVYLCASSLVGRVVGQPQHFGDGTRLSIL.

J is TRBJ2-5 and V is TRBV7-9; D remains unclear. V was shortened by 2 bases and J by 4 bases, with 8 bases between the two germline ends. This CDR3 has 13 residues. From germline, CDR1 is SEHNR and CDR2 FQNEAQ (reference sequence). Written as DNA, the CDR3 is TGTGCCAGCAGCTTAAGTTCGGGAGAGACCCAGTACTTC. Translated, it gives CASSLSSGETQYF. The whole variable domain, remainder taken from reference TRBV7-9 and TRBJ2-5, is DTGVSQNPRHKITKRGQNVTFRCDPISEHNRLYWYRQTLGQGPEFLTYFQNEAQLEKSRLLSDRFSAERPKGSFSTLEIQRTEQGDSAMYLCASSLSSGETQYFGPGTRLLVL.

V and J are TRBV10-2 and TRBJ2-1; 13 bases map to TRBD2. V was pared by 7 bases and J by 8 bases, with 5 bases of the junction left unmatched. The CDR3 sequence is 14 residues long. Per germline, CDR1 WSHSY and CDR2 SAAADI. CDR3 nucleotide sequence: TGCGCCAGCAAAACTAGCGGGAGGGCCTATGAGCAGTTCTTC. It specifies CASKTSGRAYEQFF.

The rearrangement joins TRBV5-4 to TRBJ2-7; 11 bases align to TRBD2. Germline V CDR1 and CDR2: SGHNT, YYREEE (reference sequence). Trimming took 4 bases from V and 3 from J; bases not matched to a gene: 3. The CDR3 covers 14 residues. For the CDR3, the DNA is TGTGCCAGCAGCATAGGGACTAGCGGCTACGAGCAGTACTTC. Its translation: CASSIGTSGYEQYF.

A remark on this clone: The CDR3 does not close with the conserved phenylalanine or tryptophan, likely indicating a read error. This rearrangement joins TRBV7-9 to TRBJ1-1; 8 nucleotides agree with TRBD1. CDR1 SEHNR and CDR2 FQNEAQ come from the germline V gene (reference sequence). The V gene end was trimmed by 5 bases and the J gene end by 3 bases; junction bases not matched to a gene: 2. The CDR3 has 13 amino acids. CDR3 nucleotide sequence: TGTGCCAGCAGCGGACAGGGACACACTGAAGCTTTCCTT. This sequence encodes CASSGQGHTEAFL.

J is TRBJ2-1 and V is TRBV2; TRBD1 matches 8 bases. V shed 5 bases and J 2 bases; nucleotides not matched to a gene: 5. The CDR3 runs to 15 residues. Germline-derived CDR1 and CDR2 are SNHLY and FYNNEI. The chain's CDR3 is CASSPDRGAYNEQFF. The CDR3 nucleotides read TGTGCCAGCAGTCCCGACAGGGGTGCCTACAATGAGCAGTTCTTC.

The genes are TRBV4-2 and TRBJ1-1; possibly TRBD1 for D (6 bases). The ends were cut back, 0 bases at V and 8 bases at J, with 22 bases in the middle. The CDR3 is 17 residues long. From germline, CDR1 is LGHNA and CDR2 YNFKEQ. For the CDR3, the DNA is TGTGCCAGCAGCCAAGATAGGGGGTTAAGGGAGTTTGGAGAAGCTTTCTTT. Protein: CASSQDRGLREFGEAFF.

In its sample, this clone was seen a few times. The chain recombines TRBV28 with TRBJ2-1; weak D call: TRBD2 (6 bases). The CDR3 is made up of 14 amino acids. Germline CDR1 is MDHEN and CDR2 is SYDVKM. The germline V and J ends were trimmed by 6 bases and 9 bases, with 18 bases remaining between them. This chain's CDR3 is CASRGLIPVAEQFF. CDR3 sequence (DNA): TGTGCCAGCAGGGGACTTATACCCGTCGCTGAGCAGTTCTTC.

The chain couples TRBV27 to TRBJ2-5, with 7 bases fitting TRBD1. V trimming: 10 bases; J trimming: 6 bases; junction bases outside the gene matches: 14. The V gene's germline CDR1 is MNHEY and CDR2 SMNVEV (reference sequence). The CDR3 covers 14 residues. The CDR3 is CATRTGPSVQTQYF. The CDR3 DNA follows: TGTGCCACACGGACAGGTCCATCCGTCCAGACCCAGTACTTC.

The rearrangement joins TRBV5-4 to TRBJ2-7; 7 bases match TRBD2. The junction had 16 bases not matched to a gene; V was cut back by 4 bases and J by 3 bases. Germline V gene lookup returns CDR1 SGHNT and CDR2 YYREEE (reference sequence). The CDR3 spans 17 residues. The CDR3 region is CASSDQSSGASGYEQYF. CDR3 sequence (DNA): TGTGCCAGCAGCGACCAGTCCAGCGGGGCCTCAGGCTACGAGCAGTACTTC.

This clone was picked up one time. The J gene is TRBJ1-6, the V gene TRBV2; 11 nucleotides line up with TRBD1. The ends lost 6 bases at V and 10 bases at J; junction bases unmatched: 2. The germline gives CDR1 SNHLY, CDR2 FYNNEI. This CDR3 has 13 amino acids. The CDR3 loop reads CASRDRGLSPLHF. CDR3 DNA: TGTGCCAGCAGGGACAGGGGGCTCTCACCCCTCCACTTT.

This clone was counted between two and nine times. The V call is TRBV29-1, the J call TRBJ2-7; maybe TRBD2 (5 bases). The germline V gene encodes CDR1 SQVTM and CDR2 ANQGSEA. The V and J ends lost 3 bases and 6 bases respectively, with 9 bases between them. This CDR3 is 11 amino acids long. The CDR3 DNA is TGCAGCGTTGACGGAGGTGGCGAGCAGTACTTC. Its translation is CSVDGGGEQYF.

The chain couples TRBV25-1 to TRBJ2-1, with D possibly TRBD1 on 5 matching bases. Germline-derived CDR1 and CDR2 are MGHDK and SYGVNS. The CDR3 runs to 12 residues. The V gene lost 5 bases and the J gene lost 7 bases, with 9 bases spanning the gap. Here the CDR3 DNA reads TGTGCCAGCAGTCTAGGGGTAAATGAGCAGTTCTTC. Its translation is CASSLGVNEQFF.

The chain employs TRBV19 and TRBJ1-1; D is uncertain. The CDR3 sequence is 13 residues long. Germline CDR1 is LNHDA and CDR2 is SQIVND (reference sequence). The V gene lost 7 bases and the J gene lost 4 bases, with 13 bases spanning the gap. CDR3 nucleotides: TGTGCCAGTACGTTCGTTCCCCCCACTGAAGCTTTCTTT. Its translation: CASTFVPPTEAFF.

The chain uses TRBV30 and TRBJ2-7; TRBD1 matches at 8 bases. Germline V gene lookup returns CDR1 GTSNPN and CDR2 SVGIG (reference sequence). J gave up 1 base and V 4 bases, and 9 bases lay outside the gene matches. There are 15 residues in the CDR3. The CDR3: CAWNVRDRPSYEQYF. DNA of the CDR3: TGTGCCTGGAATGTCCGGGACAGGCCATCCTACGAGCAGTACTTC.

The chain has TRBV28 and TRBJ2-7, with D possibly TRBD2 on 6 matching bases. This CDR3 has 16 residues. Germline-derived CDR1 and CDR2 are MDHEN and SYDVKM. Trimming removed 2 bases at V and 0 bases at J, with 14 bases between. CDR3 in amino acids: CASSLPPSSDSYEQYF. The CDR3 DNA is TGTGCCAGCAGTTTACCCCCCTCTAGCGACTCCTACGAGCAGTACTTC.

The rearrangement links TRBV30 to TRBJ2-2, with 8 bases aligning to TRBD2. With 5 bases clipped from V and 4 bases from J, the junction kept 9 bases outside the gene matches. Germline CDR1 and CDR2: GTSNPN and SVGIG (reference sequence). This CDR3 region has 15 residues. CDR3 in amino acids: CAWGLAPAATGELFF. CDR3 bases: TGTGCCTGGGGACTAGCCCCCGCTGCCACCGGGGAGCTGTTTTTT.

Concerning this clone itself: The junction departs from germline at one end; a sequencing error may be responsible. This chain connects TRBV6-1 to TRBJ2-1; TRBD2 might be the D (7 bases). From germline, CDR1 is MNHNS and CDR2 SASEGT. The CDR3 is 15 residues long. The CDR3 DNA reads as TGTGCCAGCAATGAAGGGGGGGGCGGATACAATGAGCAGTTCTTC. Translation gives CASNEGGGGYNEQFF.